These 12 T cell receptor beta chains were all obtained from the same sample, sequenced in a study of vaccination effects on CD4 cells after COVID-19. These receptors have no known antigen. Pools of viral peptides were used by the ViraFEST assay to expand antigen-specific CD4+ T cells ahead of sequencing. When less than 12 days of culture had elapsed, CD4+ T cells were isolated. None of these healthy vaccinees had been infected with SARS-CoV-2 before vaccination. Using immunoSEQ multiplex PCR, the repertoire was profiled, and TCRdb retains in-frame clones only, with some absent. The repertoire consists of some 25,000 clones, with approximately 70% occurring once and the leading ten covering around 13%. This specimen consisted of CD4+ T cells from PBMCs cultured with HCoV-OC43 spike peptides, obtained before COVID-19 vaccination. Sample subset: HCoV-OC43 spike overlapping peptide pool stimulation. The receptors shown here come from a human donor who received a COVID-19 vaccine.

J is TRBJ1-1 and V is TRBV10-3; 7 positions match TRBD1. This CDR3 is 14 amino acids long. Per the germline V gene, CDR1 is ENHRY and CDR2 is SYGVKD. The V gene end was trimmed by 3 bases and the J gene end by 7 bases; junction bases not matched to a gene: 8. The CDR3 DNA reads TGTGCCATCAGTGAATCGGGGCAGGGGGATGAAGCTTTCTTT. Amino acids: CAISESGQGDEAFF.

The rearrangement uses TRBV27 and TRBJ2-2, with 13 positions matching TRBD2. The CDR3 has 15 amino acids. V lost 5 bases, J lost 5 bases, and 2 bases stayed unmatched. Germline V lookup: CDR1 MNHEY, CDR2 SMNVEV (reference sequence). CDR3 loop: CASSRLAGGTGELFF. In nucleotides, the CDR3 is TGTGCCAGCAGTCGACTAGCGGGGGGTACCGGGGAGCTGTTTTTT.

V usage is TRBV9 and J usage is TRBJ2-3, with a possible D match to TRBD2 (7 bases). The V end was cut by 4 bases, the J end by 3 bases, with 21 bases between. Looked up from germline, CDR1 is SGDLS and CDR2 is YYNGEE. This CDR3 has 17 amino acids. The CDR3 DNA follows: TGTGCCAGCAGCATCCAGGGGAGGGGGGGCCGGACAGATACGCAGTATTTT. Its protein is CASSIQGRGGRTDTQYF.

This clone was counted a few times. This chain joins TRBV10-2 and TRBJ2-7, with 7 bases fitting TRBD1. V trimming: 8 bases; J trimming: 5 bases; junction bases outside the gene matches: 12. The CDR3 covers 14 residues. Germline CDR1 WSHSY, CDR2 SAAADI. CDR3 nucleotides: TGCGCCAGCGGAGTTAACAGGGGAACCAACGAGCAGTACTTC. Protein product: CASGVNRGTNEQYF.

The rearrangement links TRBV5-1 to TRBJ1-1; 9 bases align to TRBD1. Unmatched junction bases numbered 7, after V lost 3 bases and J lost 4 bases. Germline V gene data show CDR1 as SGHRS and CDR2 as YFSETQ. The CDR3 runs 15 residues. The CDR3 spells CASSSPQGASTEAFF. The CDR3 coding sequence is TGCGCCAGCAGCTCCCCACAGGGGGCAAGCACTGAAGCTTTCTTT. The full variable domain, completed using reference TRBV5-1 and TRBJ1-1, is KAGVTQTPRYLIKTRGQQVTLSCSPISGHRSVSWYQQTPGQGLQFLFEYFSETQRNKGNFPGRFSGRQFSNSRSEMNVSTLELGDSALYLCASSSPQGASTEAFFGQGTRLTVV.

This clone has just a few counts. This chain links TRBV3-1 (or the pseudogene TRBV3-2) with TRBJ2-4; D possibly matches TRBD1 or TRBD2 (5 bases each). The CDR3 length is 15 residues. Germline CDR1 is LGHDT and CDR2 is YNNKEL (reference sequence). V was cut by 1 base and J by 5 bases, with 12 bases left in between. As DNA, the CDR3 is TGTGCCAGCAGCCAAGGAACGGGACCGCAAAACATTCAGTACTTC. Translation: CASSQGTGPQNIQYF.

This clone has just a few counts. The rearrangement links TRBV4-1 to TRBJ1-5, with a weak D call TRBD1 (6 bases). V shed 1 base and J shed 2 bases, with 18 bases lying between them. Germline CDR1 MGHRA, CDR2 YSYEKL. The CDR3 contains 18 residues. CDR3 region: CASSQASRGGSRNQPQHF. The DNA of the CDR3 is TGCGCCAGCAGCCAAGCCTCCAGGGGCGGCTCTCGCAATCAGCCCCAGCATTTT.

The chain is built from TRBV5-5 and TRBJ2-7, with D hard to call. Germline V lookup: CDR1 SGHKS, CDR2 YYEKEE (reference sequence). This CDR3 spans 12 amino acids. The ends were cut back, 0 bases at V and 4 bases at J, with 5 bases in the middle. In DNA, the CDR3 is TGTGCCAGCAGCTTGGATATTTACGAGCAGTACTTC. It codes for CASSLDIYEQYF.

The CDR3, as DNA: TGTGCCAGCAGTTCTACTAGCGGGGGGTCAGGGACCCAGTACTTC. It codes for CASSSTSGGSGTQYF. The V and J genes are TRBV2 and TRBJ2-5; 12 nucleotides line up with TRBD2. Germline loops: CDR1 SNHLY, CDR2 FYNNEI. The V segment lost 5 bases and the J segment 7 bases; nucleotides outside the gene matches: 8. The CDR3 loop spans 15 amino acids.

This sequence joins TRBV7-9 and TRBJ2-1; tentative D call: TRBD1 (6 bases). CDR3 length equals 14 residues. Germline CDR1 SEHNR, CDR2 FQNEAQ (reference sequence). Trimming removed 4 bases from V and 13 bases from J, with 20 bases in between. The CDR3 protein is CASSSGHRLWHQFF. The CDR3 region has the DNA TGTGCCAGCAGCTCGGGACACCGCTTATGGCATCAGTTCTTC.

V usage is TRBV18 and J usage is TRBJ2-1, with TRBD2 matching over 8 bases. Germline loops: CDR1 KGHSH, CDR2 LQKENI. This CDR3 has 16 amino acids. Trimming at V came to 0 bases and at J to 6 bases, leaving 7 bases not matched to a gene. CDR3 coding DNA: TGTGCCAGCTCACCACCGACGGGACTAGTATCCAATGAGCAGTTCTTC. It yields the protein CASSPPTGLVSNEQFF. The whole variable domain, remainder taken from reference TRBV18 and TRBJ2-1, is NAGVMQNPRHLVRRRGQEARLRCSPMKGHSHVYWYRQLPEEGLKFMVYLQKENIIDESGMPKERFSAEFPKEGPSILRIQQVVRGDSAAYFCASSPPTGLVSNEQFFGPGTRLTVL.

This rearrangement joins TRBV10-2 to TRBJ1-4, with 8 bases that match TRBD1. J lost 1 base, V lost 5 bases, and 0 bases had no gene match. The germline V gene has CDR1 WSHSY and CDR2 SAAADI. This CDR3 has 14 residues. The CDR3 spells CASSTGGTNEKLFF. The CDR3 region has the DNA TGCGCCAGCAGTACAGGGGGAACTAATGAAAAACTGTTTTTT.